The clone carrying this T cell receptor (beta chain) came up many times. Antigen specificity is unknown. The data derive from a study of human T cells and chemical hapten exposure. Whole-study context: Patches with 0.01% DPC went on the upper back, and the tests were read at 6 days.

The study's findings and limits: PT1 expanded TCR counts and patch test score correlated positively. TCRs exceeding 1 in 1000 frequency stayed unchanged with DPC sensitization. Expanded TCRs were compared with controls, and the expanded TCRs formed significantly more large CDR3 similarity clusters.

Sample time point: patch test 3, about 24 weeks after DPC sensitization. As to treatment: therapeutic diphenylcyclopropenone sensitization with weekly scalp DPC. Extraction yielded total RNA from whole blood (unfractionated). Germline assignment: CDR1 SQVTM and CDR2 ANQGSEA. V was cut by 5 bases and J by 7 bases, with 14 bases left in between. This CDR3 spans 12 amino acids. MiXCR was run by TCRdb on the RACE reads, yielding one entry per CDR3 protein. The sample lists just under 40,000 distinct CDR3 sequences, roughly 13% occurring once. The V and J genes are TRBV29-1 and TRBJ1-1; D call uncertain. The source is a woman aged 35 to 49 with alopecia areata. Some clones in this sample may be carry-over from other donors' samples. The sequencing used whole blood, collected in connection with sensitization to the hapten diphenylcyclopropenone (DPC). The CDR3 DNA follows: TGCAGCGTTCCGTTCCATCCGGGTGAAGCTTTCTTT. This codes for CSVPFHPGEAFF.